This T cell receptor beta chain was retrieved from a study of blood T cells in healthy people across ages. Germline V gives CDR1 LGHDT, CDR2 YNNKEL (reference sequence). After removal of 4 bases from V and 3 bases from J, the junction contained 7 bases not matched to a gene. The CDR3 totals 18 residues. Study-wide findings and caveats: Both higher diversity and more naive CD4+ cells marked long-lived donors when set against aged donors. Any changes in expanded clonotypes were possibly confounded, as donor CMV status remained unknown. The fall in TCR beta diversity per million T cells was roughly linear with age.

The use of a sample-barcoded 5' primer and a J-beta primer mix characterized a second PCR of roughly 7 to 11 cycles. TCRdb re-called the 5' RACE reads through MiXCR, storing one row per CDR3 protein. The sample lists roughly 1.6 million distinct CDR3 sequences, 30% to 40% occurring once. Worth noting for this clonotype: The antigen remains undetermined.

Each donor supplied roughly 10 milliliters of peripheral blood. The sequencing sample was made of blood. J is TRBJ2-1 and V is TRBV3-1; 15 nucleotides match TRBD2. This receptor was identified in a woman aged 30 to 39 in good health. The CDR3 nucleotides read TGTGCCAGCAGCCCGACCGGACTAGCGGGAGGGGTCTACAATGAGCAGTTCTTC. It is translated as CASSPTGLAGGVYNEQFF.